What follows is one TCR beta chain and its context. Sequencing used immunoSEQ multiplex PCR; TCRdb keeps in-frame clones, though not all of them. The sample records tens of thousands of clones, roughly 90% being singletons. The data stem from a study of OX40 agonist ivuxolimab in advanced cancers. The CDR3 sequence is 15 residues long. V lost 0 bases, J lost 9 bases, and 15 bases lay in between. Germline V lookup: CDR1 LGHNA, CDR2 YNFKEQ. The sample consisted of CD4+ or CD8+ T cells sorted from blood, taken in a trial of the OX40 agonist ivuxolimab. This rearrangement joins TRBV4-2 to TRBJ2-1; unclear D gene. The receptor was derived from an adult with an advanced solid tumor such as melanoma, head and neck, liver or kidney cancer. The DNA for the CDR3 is TGTGCCAGCAGCCAAGAAGGACCTGCCCCGGGTGAGCAGTTCTTC. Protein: CASSQEGPAPGEQFF.